This TCR beta chain stems from a study of blood T cell repertoires in COVID-19. Study background: The United States, Italy and Spain provided the acute and convalescent COVID-19 samples. The cDNA or gDNA used as material had been derived from T cells, B-cell-depleted T cells, or PBMCs.

Methods used by the authors: Quantification of nucleated cells was approximated via reference gene primer amplification. Sequencing used immunoSEQ multiplex PCR; TCRdb keeps in-frame clones, though not all of them. The DNA was the basis for D and trimming; V, J and clone size are from that table. The sample includes about 68,000 clones, 80% to 85% seen only once; the top ten take 7.5% to 9%. This clone was seen only a few times. Trimming removed 4 bases from V and 5 bases from J, with 12 bases in between. Per germline, CDR1 MNHEY and CDR2 SMNVEV (reference sequence). The CDR3 has 15 residues. The rearrangement links TRBV27 to TRBJ1-6, with D tentatively TRBD1 (5 bases). This clonotype originated in a man between 50 and 59 years old with active COVID-19. Source material: peripheral blood. CDR3 in DNA: TGTGCCAGCAGTTCGTTGGGGGGGAATAATTCACCCCTCCACTTT. As protein: CASSSLGGNNSPLHF.